The TCR beta chain described here comes from a study of breast tumors, draining lymph nodes, adjacent tissues. The ends were cut back, 8 bases at V and 0 bases at J, with 10 bases in the middle. The CDR3 has 13 amino acids. Germline CDR1 reads WSHSY; CDR2 reads SAAADI. TCRdb called the multiplex PCR reads again in MiXCR, with one record for every CDR3 protein. The repertoire includes 60,000 to 75,000 distinct CDR3 sequences, approximately 62% of them detected once, and roughly 18% sits in the top ten. The chain is built from TRBV10-2 and TRBJ1-1; maybe TRBD1 (6 bases). The receptor was derived from a female donor with breast cancer. Some clones in this sample may be carry-over from other donors' samples. Sequencing was carried out using breast tumor tissue. The DNA for the CDR3 is TGCGCCAGCCGGGACAAGGTGAACACTGAAGCTTTCTTT. It translates to CASRDKVNTEAFF.